The sequence of this T cell receptor beta chain was determined in a study of blood T cell repertoires in COVID-19. Overall study context: Spain, Italy and the United States supplied samples that represented acute and convalescent COVID-19. Sample material is recorded as cDNA or gDNA derived from T cells, B-cell-depleted T cells, or PBMCs.

The CDR3 is made up of 15 amino acids. CDR1 SGHAT and CDR2 FQNNGV come from the germline V gene. The junction had 5 bases not matched to a gene; V was cut back by 2 bases and J by 3 bases. Original handling: Reference gene primer amplification in the assay estimated nucleated cell counts. Method: immunoSEQ multiplex PCR; TCRdb's copy keeps in-frame clones and lacks some. V and J calls and clone size are given by that table; D and trimming were obtained from the DNA. The repertoire holds tens of thousands of clones, with 80% to 95% as singletons. This TCR was recovered from a woman aged 80 or over with active COVID-19. The V and J genes are TRBV11-2 and TRBJ2-7; 9 nucleotides align to TRBD2. Source material: peripheral blood. CDR3 coding DNA: TGTGCCAGCAGCTTATTAGCGGGAGAGGACTACGAGCAGTACTTC. This sequence encodes CASSLLAGEDYEQYF.